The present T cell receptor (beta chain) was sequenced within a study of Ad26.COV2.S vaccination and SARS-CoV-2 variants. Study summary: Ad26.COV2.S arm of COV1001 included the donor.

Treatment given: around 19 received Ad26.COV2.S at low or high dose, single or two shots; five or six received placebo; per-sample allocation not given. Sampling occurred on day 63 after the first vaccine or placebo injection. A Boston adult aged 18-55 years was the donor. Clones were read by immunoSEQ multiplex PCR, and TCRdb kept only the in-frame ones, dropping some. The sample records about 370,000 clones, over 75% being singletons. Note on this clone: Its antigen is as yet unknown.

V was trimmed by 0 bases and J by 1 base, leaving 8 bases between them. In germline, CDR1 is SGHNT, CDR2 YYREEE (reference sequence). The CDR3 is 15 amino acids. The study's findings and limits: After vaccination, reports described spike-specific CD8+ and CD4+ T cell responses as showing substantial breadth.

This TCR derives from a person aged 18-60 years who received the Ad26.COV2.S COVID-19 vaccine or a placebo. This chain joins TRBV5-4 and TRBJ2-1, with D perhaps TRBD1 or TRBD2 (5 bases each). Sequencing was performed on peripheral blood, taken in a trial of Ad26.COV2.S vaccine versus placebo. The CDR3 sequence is CASSLGGVSYNEQFF. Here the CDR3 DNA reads TGTGCCAGCAGCTTGGGAGGGGTTTCCTACAATGAGCAGTTCTTC.